A selection of T cell receptor beta chains follows, all from one sample in a study of T cells in localized non-small cell lung cancer. Sequenced by immunoSEQ multiplex PCR; TCRdb stores in-frame clones only, minus some. The sample lists roughly 2,300 clones, under 30% occurring once. Source: normal lung tissue next to the tumor, taken before any cancer treatment. Every receptor here comes from a man aged 35 to 69 with stage II squamous cell lung carcinoma. Both conserved end residues are part of each CDR3. D genes are given only for firm matches. For some rows the clone size is stated as once, few or many, or as a class when expanded; others skip it.

j_gene: TRBJ2-7
abundance: few
d_gene: .
v_gene: TRBV11-3
CDR3aa: CASSSGLRNYEQYF
CDR3nt: TGTGCCAGCAGCTCGGGACTGCGAAACTACGAGCAGTACTTC

j_gene: TRBJ2-3
abundance: .
d_gene: TRBD2
v_gene: TRBV29-1
CDR3aa: CSELAGGSTDTQYF
CDR3nt: TGCAGCGAACTAGCGGGGGGGAGCACAGATACGCAGTATTTT

j_gene: TRBJ2-3
abundance: .
d_gene: TRBD2
v_gene: TRBV28
CDR3aa: CASSFGLAGEGGVTQYF
CDR3nt: TGTGCCAGCAGTTTTGGTCTAGCGGGAGAGGGGGGGGTTACGCAGTATTTT

j_gene: TRBJ2-3
abundance: few
d_gene: .
v_gene: TRBV28
CDR3aa: CASTSLRVSTDTQYF
CDR3nt: TGTGCCAGCACCTCACTGAGGGTTAGCACAGATACGCAGTATTTT

j_gene: TRBJ2-5
abundance: .
d_gene: TRBD2
v_gene: TRBV9
CDR3aa: CASSVRGLAGALQETQYF
CDR3nt: TGTGCCAGCAGCGTAAGGGGACTAGCGGGGGCCCTCCAAGAGACCCAGTACTTC

j_gene: TRBJ2-3
abundance: few
d_gene: TRBD2
v_gene: TRBV6-8
CDR3aa: CASSYGAGGRTDTQYF
CDR3nt: TGTGCCAGCAGTTACGGAGCGGGGGGACGCACAGATACGCAGTATTTT

j_gene: TRBJ2-7
abundance: .
d_gene: TRBD1
v_gene: TRBV29-1
CDR3aa: CSVVNRGPIYEQYF
CDR3nt: TGCAGCGTTGTAAACAGGGGGCCGATCTACGAGCAGTACTTC

j_gene: TRBJ2-7
abundance: .
d_gene: TRBD1
v_gene: TRBV28
CDR3aa: CASSLTGNYEQYF
CDR3nt: TGTGCCAGCAGCCTGACAGGGAACTACGAGCAGTACTTC

j_gene: TRBJ2-3
abundance: large
d_gene: TRBD2
v_gene: TRBV19
CDR3aa: CARENSGSVLGTDTQYF
CDR3nt: TGTGCCAGGGAGAATAGCGGGAGCGTCTTGGGCACAGATACGCAGTATTTT

j_gene: TRBJ1-2
abundance: few
d_gene: .
v_gene: TRBV28
CDR3aa: CASSLDIYGYTF
CDR3nt: TGTGCCAGCAGTTTAGACATCTATGGCTACACCTTC

j_gene: TRBJ1-1
abundance: few
d_gene: TRBD1
v_gene: TRBV30
CDR3aa: CAWSRLTGSKTEAFF
CDR3nt: TGTGCCTGGAGTCGTTTGACAGGGAGTAAAACTGAAGCTTTCTTT

j_gene: TRBJ2-3
abundance: .
d_gene: .
v_gene: TRBV6-8
CDR3aa: CASSYSRGNTDTQYF
CDR3nt: TGTGCCAGCAGTTACTCGAGGGGTAACACAGATACGCAGTATTTT

j_gene: TRBJ1-2
abundance: few
d_gene: .
v_gene: TRBV6-8
CDR3aa: CASSYGHPLLGYGYTF
CDR3nt: TGTGCCAGCAGTTACGGGCACCCTCTTTTAGGGTATGGCTACACCTTC

j_gene: TRBJ2-7
abundance: few
d_gene: TRBD2
v_gene: TRBV6-8
CDR3aa: CASSDSTSGSYEQYF
CDR3nt: TGTGCCAGCAGTGACTCCACTAGCGGGTCCTACGAGCAGTACTTC

j_gene: TRBJ2-5
abundance: few
d_gene: .
v_gene: TRBV6-1
CDR3aa: CASSEGPDKETQYF
CDR3nt: TGTGCCAGCAGTGAAGGGCCGGACAAAGAGACCCAGTACTTC

j_gene: TRBJ1-3
abundance: .
d_gene: .
v_gene: TRBV9
CDR3aa: CASSAPAGAGGNTIYF
CDR3nt: TGTGCCAGCAGCGCACCCGCCGGGGCAGGTGGAAACACCATATATTTT

j_gene: TRBJ2-3
abundance: .
d_gene: TRBD1
v_gene: TRBV5-1
CDR3aa: CASSTTGGTDTQYF
CDR3nt: TGCGCCAGCAGCACGACAGGGGGCACAGATACGCAGTATTTT

j_gene: TRBJ1-1
abundance: .
d_gene: TRBD1
v_gene: TRBV18
CDR3aa: CASSTGTGRGTEAFF
CDR3nt: TGTGCCAGCTCAACCGGGACAGGCCGAGGCACTGAAGCTTTCTTT

j_gene: TRBJ2-7
abundance: .
d_gene: .
v_gene: TRBV10-2
CDR3aa: CASSESLGPPSYEQYF
CDR3nt: TGCGCCAGCAGTGAGTCTCTGGGACCTCCCTCCTACGAGCAGTACTTC

j_gene: TRBJ1-6
abundance: few
d_gene: TRBD1
v_gene: TRBV9
CDR3aa: CASSQDRGGQNSPLHF
CDR3nt: TGTGCCAGCAGTCAGGACAGGGGGGGTCAGAATTCACCCCTCCACTTT

j_gene: TRBJ2-4
abundance: medium-sized
d_gene: .
v_gene: TRBV11-3
CDR3aa: CASSLGQGGGDIQYF
CDR3nt: TGTGCCAGCAGCTTAGGACAGGGAGGAGGGGACATTCAGTACTTC

j_gene: TRBJ2-1
abundance: .
d_gene: .
v_gene: TRBV19
CDR3aa: CASSTHGGNEQFF
CDR3nt: TGTGCCAGTAGTACCCACGGAGGGAATGAGCAGTTCTTC

j_gene: TRBJ1-1
abundance: .
d_gene: TRBD1
v_gene: TRBV6-8
CDR3aa: CAAAPGQHTEAFF
CDR3nt: TGTGCCGCCGCCCCGGGACAGCACACTGAAGCTTTCTTT

j_gene: TRBJ2-7
abundance: .
d_gene: .
v_gene: TRBV19
CDR3aa: CASSPGAGRAYEQYF
CDR3nt: TGTGCCAGTAGTCCGGGGGCAGGGAGGGCCTACGAGCAGTACTTC

j_gene: TRBJ2-7
abundance: few
d_gene: TRBD2
v_gene: TRBV10-3
CDR3aa: CAISEGLAGNYEQYF
CDR3nt: TGTGCCATCAGTGAGGGACTAGCGGGAAACTACGAGCAGTACTTC

j_gene: TRBJ1-5
abundance: .
d_gene: .
v_gene: TRBV28
CDR3aa: CASSSPQISNQPQHF
CDR3nt: TGTGCCAGCAGTTCCCCGCAGATTAGCAATCAGCCCCAGCATTTT

j_gene: TRBJ2-1
abundance: .
d_gene: .
v_gene: TRBV9
CDR3aa: CASSVALTPGEQFF
CDR3nt: TGTGCCAGCAGCGTAGCTCTTACTCCCGGGGAGCAGTTCTTC

j_gene: TRBJ2-1
abundance: .
d_gene: TRBD1
v_gene: TRBV19
CDR3aa: CASSIGTGDNEQFF
CDR3nt: TGTGCCAGTAGTATCGGGACAGGGGACAATGAGCAGTTCTTC

j_gene: TRBJ2-7
abundance: few
d_gene: TRBD1
v_gene: TRBV6-8
CDR3aa: CASSYGGRGNEQYF
CDR3nt: TGTGCCAGCAGTTATGGTGGCAGGGGGAACGAGCAGTACTTC

j_gene: TRBJ1-3
abundance: medium-sized
d_gene: TRBD1
v_gene: TRBV11-3
CDR3aa: CASSLGQQGFTIYF
CDR3nt: TGTGCCAGCAGCTTGGGTCAACAGGGGTTCACCATATATTTT

j_gene: TRBJ1-3
abundance: .
d_gene: TRBD1
v_gene: TRBV5-1
CDR3aa: CASSLAGQGNTIYF
CDR3nt: TGCGCCAGCAGCTTGGCGGGACAGGGGAACACCATATATTTT

j_gene: TRBJ2-1
abundance: .
d_gene: .
v_gene: TRBV11-3
CDR3aa: CASSWGASYNEQFF
CDR3nt: TGTGCCAGCAGCTGGGGGGCCAGCTACAATGAGCAGTTCTTC

j_gene: TRBJ2-1
abundance: .
d_gene: TRBD2
v_gene: TRBV30
CDR3aa: CAWRITSGGFGEQFF
CDR3nt: TGTGCCTGGAGAATTACTAGCGGGGGTTTCGGTGAGCAGTTCTTC